The source of this T cell receptor (beta chain) is a study of cytomegalovirus exposure and HLA in healthy donors. PCR involved 60 Vbeta and 13 Jbeta primers. TCRdb's copy holds only in-frame clones and misses some; the assay was immunoSEQ multiplex PCR. In the table there are around 100,000 clones, around 80% of which are singletons. CDR1 MNHEY and CDR2 SMNVEV come from the germline V gene (reference sequence). The germline V and J ends were trimmed by 6 bases and 0 bases, with 18 bases remaining between them. This CDR3 contains 17 residues. The clonotype was recovered from a man in his thirties or forties in good health and CMV-seronegative. The V and J genes are TRBV27 and TRBJ1-3; perhaps TRBD1 as D (5 bases). Sample: PBMCs. CDR3 protein: CASSPGTLPHSGNTIYF. For the CDR3, the DNA is TGTGCCAGCAGCCCAGGGACTCTACCCCACTCTGGAAACACCATATATTTT.